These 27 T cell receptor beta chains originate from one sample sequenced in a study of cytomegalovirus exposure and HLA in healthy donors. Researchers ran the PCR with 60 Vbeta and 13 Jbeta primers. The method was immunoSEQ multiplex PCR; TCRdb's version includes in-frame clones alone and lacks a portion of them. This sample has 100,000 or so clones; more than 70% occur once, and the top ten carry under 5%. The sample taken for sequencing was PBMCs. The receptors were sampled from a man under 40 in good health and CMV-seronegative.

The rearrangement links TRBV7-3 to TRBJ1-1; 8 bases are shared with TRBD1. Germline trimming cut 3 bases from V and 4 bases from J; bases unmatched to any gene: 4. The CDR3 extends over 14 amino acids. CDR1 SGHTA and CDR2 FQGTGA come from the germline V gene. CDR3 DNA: TGTGCCAGCAGCTTGGACAGGGAGGGCACTGAAGCTTTCTTT. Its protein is CASSLDREGTEAFF.

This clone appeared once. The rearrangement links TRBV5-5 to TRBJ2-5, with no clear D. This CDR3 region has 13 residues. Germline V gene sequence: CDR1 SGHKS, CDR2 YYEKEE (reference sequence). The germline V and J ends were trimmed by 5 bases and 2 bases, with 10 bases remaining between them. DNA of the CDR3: TGTGCCAGCAGTGGAGAGTGGCAAGAGACCCAGTACTTC. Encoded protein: CASSGEWQETQYF.

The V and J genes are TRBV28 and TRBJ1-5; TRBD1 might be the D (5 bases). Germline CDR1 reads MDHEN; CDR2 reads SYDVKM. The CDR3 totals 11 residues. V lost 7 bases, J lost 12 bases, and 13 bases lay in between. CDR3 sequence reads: CASTWGKDQHF. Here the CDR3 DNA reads TGTGCCAGCACCTGGGGCAAGGACCAGCATTTT.

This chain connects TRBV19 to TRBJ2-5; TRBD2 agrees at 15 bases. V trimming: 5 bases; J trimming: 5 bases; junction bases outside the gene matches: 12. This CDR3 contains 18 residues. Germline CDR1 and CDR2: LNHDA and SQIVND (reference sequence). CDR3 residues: CASSPGLAGGSVGETQYF. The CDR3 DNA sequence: TGTGCCAGTAGTCCGGGACTAGCGGGAGGTTCGGTCGGGGAGACCCAGTACTTC.

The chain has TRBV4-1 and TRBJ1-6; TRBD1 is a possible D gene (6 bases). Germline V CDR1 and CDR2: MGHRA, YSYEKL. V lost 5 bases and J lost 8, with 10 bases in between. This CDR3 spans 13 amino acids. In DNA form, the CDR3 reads TGCGCCAGCAGCGATAACAGGGATTCACCCCTCCACTTT. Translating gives CASSDNRDSPLHF.

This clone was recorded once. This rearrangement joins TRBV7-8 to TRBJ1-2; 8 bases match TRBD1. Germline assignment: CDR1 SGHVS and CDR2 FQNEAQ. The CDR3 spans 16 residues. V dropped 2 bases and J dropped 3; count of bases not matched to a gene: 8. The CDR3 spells CASSLLSTGGDYGYTF. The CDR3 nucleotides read TGTGCCAGCAGCTTACTGAGCACAGGGGGGGACTATGGCTACACCTTC. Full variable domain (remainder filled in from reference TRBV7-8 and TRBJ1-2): GAGVSQSPRYKVAKRGQDVALRCDPISGHVSLFWYQQALGQGPEFLTYFQNEAQLDKSGLPSDRFFAERPEGSVSTLKIQRTQQEDSAVYLCASSLLSTGGDYGYTFGSGTRLTVV.

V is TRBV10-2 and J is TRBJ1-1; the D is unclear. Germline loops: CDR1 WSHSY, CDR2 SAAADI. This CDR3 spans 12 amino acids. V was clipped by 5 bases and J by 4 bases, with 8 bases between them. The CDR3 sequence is CASSFLGTEAFF. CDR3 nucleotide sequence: TGCGCCAGCAGTTTCCTCGGCACTGAAGCTTTCTTT.

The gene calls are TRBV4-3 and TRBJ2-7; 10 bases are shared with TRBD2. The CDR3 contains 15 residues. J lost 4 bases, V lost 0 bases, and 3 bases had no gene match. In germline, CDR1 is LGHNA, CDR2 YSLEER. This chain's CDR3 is CASSQEIAGGYEQYF. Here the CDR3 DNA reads TGCGCCAGCAGCCAAGAAATAGCGGGAGGATACGAGCAGTACTTC.

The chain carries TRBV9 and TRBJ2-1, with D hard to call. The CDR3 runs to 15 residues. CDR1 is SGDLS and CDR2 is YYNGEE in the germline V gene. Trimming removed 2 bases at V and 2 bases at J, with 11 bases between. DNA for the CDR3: TGTGCCAGCAGCGTTGCGGATTCACCCTACAATGAGCAGTTCTTC. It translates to CASSVADSPYNEQFF.

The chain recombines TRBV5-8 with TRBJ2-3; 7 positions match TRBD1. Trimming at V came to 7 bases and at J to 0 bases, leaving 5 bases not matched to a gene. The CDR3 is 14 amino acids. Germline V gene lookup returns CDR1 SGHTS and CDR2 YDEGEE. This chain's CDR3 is CASDRETSTDTQYF. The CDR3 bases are TGTGCCAGCGACAGGGAGACTAGCACAGATACGCAGTATTTT.

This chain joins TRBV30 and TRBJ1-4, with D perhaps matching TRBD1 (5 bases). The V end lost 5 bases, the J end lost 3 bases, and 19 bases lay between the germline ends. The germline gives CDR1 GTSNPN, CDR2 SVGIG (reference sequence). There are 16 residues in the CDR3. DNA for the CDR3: TGTGCCTGGGACCAGGGTTTAAGTGAATCTAATGAAAAACTGTTTTTT. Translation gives CAWDQGLSESNEKLFF.

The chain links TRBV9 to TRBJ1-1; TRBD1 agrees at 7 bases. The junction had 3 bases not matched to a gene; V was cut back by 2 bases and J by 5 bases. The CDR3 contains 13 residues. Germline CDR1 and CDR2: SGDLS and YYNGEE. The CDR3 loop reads CASSVQGETEAFF. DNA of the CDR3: TGTGCCAGCAGCGTTCAGGGGGAGACTGAAGCTTTCTTT.

CDR3 protein: CASSPPGTSKNEQFF. For the CDR3, the DNA is TGTGCCAGCAGCCCCCCCGGGACTAGTAAGAATGAGCAGTTCTTC. The V gene is TRBV7-8, the J gene TRBJ2-1, with 8 bases fitting TRBD2. CDR1 and CDR2 (germline): SGHVS, FQNEAQ. The CDR3 has 15 amino acids. After removal of 5 bases from V and 7 bases from J, the junction contained 10 bases not matched to a gene.

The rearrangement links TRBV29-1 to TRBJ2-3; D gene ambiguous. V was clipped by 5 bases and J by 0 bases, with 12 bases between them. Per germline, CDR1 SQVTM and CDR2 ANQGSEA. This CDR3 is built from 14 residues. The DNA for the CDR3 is TGCAGCGTTTCCCTCCGGTCTAGCACAGATACGCAGTATTTT. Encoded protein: CSVSLRSSTDTQYF.

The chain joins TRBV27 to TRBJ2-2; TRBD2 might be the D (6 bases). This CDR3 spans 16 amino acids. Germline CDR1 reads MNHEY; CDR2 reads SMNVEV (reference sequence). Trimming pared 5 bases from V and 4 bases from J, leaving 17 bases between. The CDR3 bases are TGTGCCAGCAGTCTGCTTACTGGGACTGCCACCGGGGAGCTGTTTTTT. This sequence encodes CASSLLTGTATGELFF.

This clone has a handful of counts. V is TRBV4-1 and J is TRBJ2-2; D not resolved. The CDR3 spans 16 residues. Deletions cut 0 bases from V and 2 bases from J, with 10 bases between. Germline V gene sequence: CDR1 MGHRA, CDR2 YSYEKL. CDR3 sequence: CASSQDYPGNTGELFF. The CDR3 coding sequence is TGCGCCAGCAGCCAAGATTACCCAGGAAACACCGGGGAGCTGTTTTTT.

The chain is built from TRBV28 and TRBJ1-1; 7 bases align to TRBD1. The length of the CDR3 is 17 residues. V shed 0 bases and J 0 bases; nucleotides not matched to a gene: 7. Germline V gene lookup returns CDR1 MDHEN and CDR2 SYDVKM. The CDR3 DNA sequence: TGTGCCAGCAGTTTATGGACAGGGTCCGGGGTGAACACTGAAGCTTTCTTT. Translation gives CASSLWTGSGVNTEAFF. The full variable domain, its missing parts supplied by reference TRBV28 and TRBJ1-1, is DVKVTQSSRYLVKRTGEKVFLECVQDMDHENMFWYRQDPGLGLRLIYFSYDVKMKEKGDIPEGYSVSREKKERFSLILESASTNQTSMYLCASSLWTGSGVNTEAFFGQGTRLTVV.

This CDR3 reads CAWGTSGRKHSYEQYF. In DNA form, the CDR3 reads TGTGCCTGGGGGACTAGCGGGCGAAAACACTCCTACGAGCAGTACTTC. The chain recombines TRBV30 with TRBJ2-7; TRBD2 matches at 12 bases. The junction had 8 bases not matched to a gene; V was cut back by 5 bases and J by 0 bases. This CDR3 is built from 16 residues. The V gene's germline CDR1 is GTSNPN and CDR2 SVGIG (reference sequence).

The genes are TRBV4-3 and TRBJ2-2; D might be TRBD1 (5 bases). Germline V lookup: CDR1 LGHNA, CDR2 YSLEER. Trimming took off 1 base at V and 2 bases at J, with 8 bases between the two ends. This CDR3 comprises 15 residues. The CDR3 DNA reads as TGCGCCAGCAGCCAAGCGACAGCTAACACCGGGGAGCTGTTTTTT. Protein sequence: CASSQATANTGELFF.

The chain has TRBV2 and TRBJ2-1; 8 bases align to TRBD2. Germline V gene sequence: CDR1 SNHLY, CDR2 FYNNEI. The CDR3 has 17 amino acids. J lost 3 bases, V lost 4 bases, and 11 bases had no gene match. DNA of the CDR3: TGTGCCAGCAGTGGAACTCGGCGGACTAGCATCTACAATGAGCAGTTCTTC. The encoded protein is CASSGTRRTSIYNEQFF.

CDR3 loop: CASSLGQGNTGELFF. CDR3 coding DNA: TGCGCCAGCAGCTTGGGACAGGGGAACACCGGGGAGCTGTTTTTT. The J gene is TRBJ2-2, the V gene TRBV5-1, with 7 bases matching TRBD1. With V trimmed by 0 bases and J by 1 base, 0 bases remained unmatched. Germline CDR1 is SGHRS and CDR2 is YFSETQ. This CDR3 comprises 15 residues.

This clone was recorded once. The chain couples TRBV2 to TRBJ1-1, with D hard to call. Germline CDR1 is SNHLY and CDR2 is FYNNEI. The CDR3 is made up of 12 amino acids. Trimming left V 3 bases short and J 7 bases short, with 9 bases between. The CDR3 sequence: CASSDGMIEAFF. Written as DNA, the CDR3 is TGTGCCAGCAGTGACGGGATGATTGAAGCTTTCTTT.

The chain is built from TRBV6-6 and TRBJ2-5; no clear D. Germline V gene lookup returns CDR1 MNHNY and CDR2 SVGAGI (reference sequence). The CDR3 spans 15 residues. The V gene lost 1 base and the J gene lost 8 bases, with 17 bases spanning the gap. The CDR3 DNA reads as TGTGCCAGCAGTTACTTCCAGGATAAAGTGGGTACCCAGTACTTC. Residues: CASSYFQDKVGTQYF.

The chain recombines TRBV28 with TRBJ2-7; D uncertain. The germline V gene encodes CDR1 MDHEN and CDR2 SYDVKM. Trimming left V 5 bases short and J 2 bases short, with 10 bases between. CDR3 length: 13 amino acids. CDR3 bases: TGTGCCAGCAGTAGACTGTTCACCTACGAGCAGTACTTC. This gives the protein CASSRLFTYEQYF.

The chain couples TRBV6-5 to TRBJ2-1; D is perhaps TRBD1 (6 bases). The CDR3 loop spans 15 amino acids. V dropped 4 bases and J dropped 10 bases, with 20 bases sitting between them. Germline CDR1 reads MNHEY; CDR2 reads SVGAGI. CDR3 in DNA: TGTGCCAGCAGTTCCCAACTCATACAGGGTGGCGAGCAGTTCTTC. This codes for CASSSQLIQGGEQFF.

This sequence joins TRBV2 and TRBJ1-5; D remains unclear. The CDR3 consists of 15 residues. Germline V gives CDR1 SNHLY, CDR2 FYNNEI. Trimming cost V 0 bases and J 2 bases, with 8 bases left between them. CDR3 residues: CASSEALRGNQPQHF. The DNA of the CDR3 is TGTGCCAGCAGTGAAGCGCTTCGGGGCAATCAGCCCCAGCATTTT.

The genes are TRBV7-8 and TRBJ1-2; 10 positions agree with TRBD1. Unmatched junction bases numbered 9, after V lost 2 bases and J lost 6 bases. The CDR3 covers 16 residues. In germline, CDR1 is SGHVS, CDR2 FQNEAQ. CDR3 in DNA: TGTGCCAGCAGCTTATCCGGGACAGGGGCAACGGATGGCTACACCTTC. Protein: CASSLSGTGATDGYTF.